The 24 T cell receptor beta chains below were found in one sample sequenced in a study of blood T cell repertoires in COVID-19. Some clones are missing from TCRdb's copy, which holds only in-frame ones; the method was immunoSEQ multiplex PCR. Among about 430,000 clones listed, roughly 84% were seen once. The sequencing sample was made of PBMCs or T cells enriched from blood (not recorded which). These receptors came from a young woman who had been exposed to COVID-19.

The genes are TRBV21-1 and TRBJ1-5. TRBV21-1 is a known pseudogene. The CDR3 spans 17 residues. CDR3 protein: CASSNPRGTQTDQPQHF. In DNA form, the CDR3 reads TGTGCCAGCAGCAACCCTCGGGGGACCCAGACAGATCAGCCCCAGCATTTT.

J is TRBJ2-7 and V is TRBV5-4; weak D call: TRBD2 (5 bases). CDR1 SGHNT and CDR2 YYREEE come from the germline V gene (reference sequence). The CDR3 consists of 12 residues. V was cut by 4 bases and J by 5 bases, with 10 bases left in between. CDR3 protein: CASSQLGDEQYF. CDR3 nucleotide sequence: TGTGCCAGCAGCCAACTAGGCGACGAGCAGTACTTC.

J is TRBJ2-2 and V is TRBV9; 10 nucleotides align to TRBD2. The CDR3 has 16 residues. With 3 bases clipped from V and 4 bases from J, the junction kept 6 bases outside the gene matches. Germline CDR1 reads SGDLS; CDR2 reads YYNGEE. The CDR3 here is CASSARASGSTGELFF. The CDR3 DNA sequence: TGTGCCAGCAGCGCGCGCGCTAGCGGGAGCACCGGGGAGCTGTTTTTT.

V usage is TRBV7-9 and J usage is TRBJ1-1; 8 bases map to TRBD1. After removal of 5 bases from V and 3 bases from J, the junction contained 5 bases not matched to a gene. Germline CDR1 is SEHNR and CDR2 is FQNEAQ (reference sequence). The length of the CDR3 is 14 residues. The CDR3 DNA is TGTGCCAGCAGCCTCGGACAGGGCTACACTGAAGCTTTCTTT. It is translated as CASSLGQGYTEAFF.

The chain carries TRBV7-9 and TRBJ1-1; 11 bases agree with TRBD1. The CDR3 runs to 14 residues. The germline V gene encodes CDR1 SEHNR and CDR2 FQNEAQ (reference sequence). After removal of 7 bases from V and 4 bases from J, the junction contained 5 bases not matched to a gene. The CDR3 loop is CASTKGTGGTEAFF. In DNA, the CDR3 is TGTGCCAGCACAAAAGGGACAGGGGGCACTGAAGCTTTCTTT.

The rearrangement links TRBV7-6 to TRBJ2-2; D is perhaps TRBD1 (6 bases). CDR3 length: 15 residues. V was shortened by 5 bases and J by 5 bases, with 15 bases between the two germline ends. The germline gives CDR1 SGHVS, CDR2 FNYEAQ. This chain's CDR3 is CASSAQLQGTGELFF. DNA of the CDR3: TGTGCCAGCAGCGCGCAGCTACAGGGTACCGGGGAGCTGTTTTTT.

The rearrangement uses TRBV4-1 and TRBJ2-5, with TRBD2 identical over 9 bases. In germline, CDR1 is MGHRA, CDR2 YSYEKL. This CDR3 is built from 21 residues. Trimming cost V 4 bases and J 5 bases; bases outside gene matches: 26. CDR3 coding DNA: TGCGCCAGCAGCCTAACAGTGGAGGGGGCGCGTAGCGGGAGCGCGAGGGAGACCCAGTACTTC. This codes for CASSLTVEGARSGSARETQYF.

J is TRBJ1-2 and V is TRBV19; D is ambiguous. V was clipped by 6 bases and J by 10 bases, with 15 bases between them. Germline CDR1 LNHDA, CDR2 SQIVND (reference sequence). The CDR3 has 12 residues. The CDR3 DNA follows: TGTGCCAGTAGGGACGGAGGATCCTTCTACACCTTC. This sequence encodes CASRDGGSFYTF.

The V and J genes are TRBV20-1 and TRBJ2-3; D gene uncertain. The CDR3 loop spans 11 amino acids. Germline values: CDR1 DFQATT, CDR2 SNEGSKA (reference sequence). Trimming pared 5 bases from V and 1 base from J, leaving 4 bases between. CDR3 coding DNA: TGCAGTGCTCTACGCACAGATACGCAGTATTTT. Protein product: CSALRTDTQYF.

This clone appeared once. CDR3 coding DNA: TGTGCCAGCACTGAGACAGGGACAGATACGCAGTATTTT. The encoded protein is CASTETGTDTQYF. The V call is TRBV2, the J call TRBJ2-3; 7 bases are shared with TRBD1. This CDR3 contains 13 residues. Germline loops: CDR1 SNHLY, CDR2 FYNNEI. V shed 7 bases, J shed 3 bases, and the junction held 4 bases outside the gene matches.

The V call is TRBV19, the J call TRBJ1-3; no reliable D call. V was pared by 9 bases and J by 5 bases, with 14 bases between. CDR1 LNHDA and CDR2 SQIVND come from the germline V gene (reference sequence). This CDR3 region has 13 residues. The CDR3 DNA reads TGTGCCAGCGCCCCAAGCGTCAGAAACACCATATATTTT. This codes for CASAPSVRNTIYF.

The V gene is TRBV4-1, the J gene TRBJ2-7; 8 bases are shared with TRBD1. V shed 4 bases, J shed 2 bases, and the junction held 4 bases outside the gene matches. The CDR3 runs to 14 residues. Per the germline V gene, CDR1 is MGHRA and CDR2 is YSYEKL. CDR3 sequence (DNA): TGCGCCAGCAGCCCGGGACAGGTACCCTACGAGCAGTACTTC. Translation gives CASSPGQVPYEQYF.

The genes are TRBV29-1 and TRBJ1-3; D gene uncertain. Trimming left V 6 bases short and J 4 bases short, with 13 bases between. This CDR3 has 13 amino acids. Germline V gives CDR1 SQVTM, CDR2 ANQGSEA. The CDR3 DNA reads TGCAGCGTCGCGAAAGGAGGAGGAAACACCATATATTTT. Translated, it gives CSVAKGGGNTIYF.

This chain joins TRBV4-1 and TRBJ1-3; 9 bases agree with TRBD1. The CDR3 has 16 residues. V was pared by 2 bases and J by 2 bases, with 4 bases of the junction left unmatched. Germline V gene data show CDR1 as MGHRA and CDR2 as YSYEKL. Written as DNA, the CDR3 is TGCGCCAGCAGCCAACAACAGGGGGCGGCTGGAAACACCATATATTTT. Its protein product is CASSQQQGAAGNTIYF.

The chain links TRBV11-3 to TRBJ2-2, with 9 bases identical to TRBD2. This CDR3 spans 17 amino acids. The J segment lost 6 bases and the V segment lost 2 bases, leaving 10 bases of the junction unmatched. Per the germline V gene, CDR1 is SGHNT and CDR2 is YENEEA. The CDR3 DNA is TGTGCCAGCAGCTTATCTCTCGGCGGGGGGGCCCCCGGGGAGCTGTTTTTT. Translation gives CASSLSLGGGAPGELFF.

This clone was detected once. The V and J genes are TRBV29-1 and TRBJ1-2, with TRBD1 matching 7 bases. Germline loops: CDR1 SQVTM, CDR2 ANQGSEA. The length of the CDR3 is 16 residues. Trimming cost V 5 bases and J 4 bases; bases outside gene matches: 16. Here the CDR3 reads CSVPNSYRDSPYGYTF. The CDR3 DNA is TGCAGCGTTCCTAATTCTTACCGGGACAGCCCCTATGGCTACACCTTC.

The rearrangement links TRBV7-8 to TRBJ2-7, with D perhaps TRBD2 (6 bases). This CDR3 contains 17 residues. Germline V gives CDR1 SGHVS, CDR2 FQNEAQ. Trimming stripped 2 bases from V and 3 bases from J, with 20 bases between. The CDR3 DNA sequence: TGTGCCAGCAGCTTACTTGTAGAGGGAGGAGCAGTCTACGAGCAGTACTTC. It yields the protein CASSLLVEGGAVYEQYF.

The J gene is TRBJ2-1, the V gene TRBV4-2, with TRBD2 identical over 8 bases. Germline CDR1 and CDR2: LGHNA and YNFKEQ. This CDR3 region has 13 residues. With 8 bases clipped from V and 6 bases from J, the junction kept 6 bases outside the gene matches. CDR3 DNA: TGTGCCAGCCGGGGGGCGGGGGGCAATGAGCAGTTCTTC. Encoded protein: CASRGAGGNEQFF.

V is TRBV6-6 and J is TRBJ1-5, with no clear D. Trimming removed 7 bases at V and 3 bases at J, with 16 bases between. The CDR3 contains 15 residues. From germline, CDR1 is MNHNY and CDR2 SVGAGI (reference sequence). This chain's CDR3 is CASKPTLGLNQPQHF. The CDR3 DNA sequence: TGTGCCAGCAAACCAACGCTCGGTCTCAATCAGCCCCAGCATTTT.

The CDR3: CASSHRTGDSDGYTF. CDR3 in DNA: TGTGCCAGCAGCCATCGGACAGGGGACTCGGATGGCTACACCTTC. The genes are TRBV3-1 (or the pseudogene TRBV3-2) and TRBJ1-2; 9 positions agree with TRBD1. The V segment lost 3 bases and the J segment 6 bases; nucleotides outside the gene matches: 8. The CDR3 runs to 15 residues. Germline V gene data show CDR1 as LGHDT and CDR2 as YNNKEL (reference sequence).

This chain links TRBV21-1 with TRBJ2-3; the table calls TRBD1, which could not be checked here. TRBV21-1 has pseudogene status. The CDR3 consists of 16 residues. The CDR3 DNA follows: TGTGCCAGCAGCATAGCAGGGGGCCCTAGCACAGATACGCAGTATTTT. It codes for CASSIAGGPSTDTQYF.

V is TRBV18 and J is TRBJ1-4; 9 bases line up with TRBD1. This CDR3 spans 16 amino acids. Germline CDR1 reads KGHSH; CDR2 reads LQKENI. Germline trimming cut 3 bases from V and 4 bases from J; bases unmatched to any gene: 6. The chain's CDR3 is CASSPTPGQGNEKLFF. The CDR3 nucleotides are TGTGCCAGCTCACCTACCCCGGGACAGGGTAATGAAAAACTGTTTTTT.

This clone has just a few counts. This chain joins TRBV19 and TRBJ1-5; 9 positions agree with TRBD1. The CDR3 length is 16 residues. V shed 1 base and J 6 bases; nucleotides not matched to a gene: 7. The germline gives CDR1 LNHDA, CDR2 SQIVND (reference sequence). CDR3 nucleotide sequence: TGTGCCAGTAGTATAGCCGGGACAGGGTTTTCTCAGCCCCAGCATTTT. Its protein product is CASSIAGTGFSQPQHF.

V and J are TRBV5-4 and TRBJ2-3; D possibly corresponds to TRBD2 (7 bases). V was clipped by 2 bases and J by 5 bases, with 15 bases between them. The CDR3 spans 15 residues. The germline CDR1 and CDR2 sequences are SGHNT and YYREEE (reference sequence). The CDR3 here is CASSFVSGGGDTQYF. CDR3 nucleotides: TGTGCCAGCAGCTTCGTGTCGGGGGGCGGAGATACGCAGTATTTT.